The source of this T cell receptor beta chain is a study of monozygotic twins with inflammatory bowel disease. Study-wide points: Extra variability in the repertoires of patients may have come from differing immunosuppressive treatments. IBD-affected twins scored below their healthy co-twins in TCRbeta diversity (inverse Simpson).

About this clonotype: Its antigen is unidentified.

Each UMI harboured a 6-nucleotide sample barcode and was appended via template switching. The cDNA of both the TCRalpha and TCRbeta chains was subjected to two nested PCRs of roughly 15 and 9 cycles. After re-calling the 5' RACE reads, TCRdb lists one entry per CDR3 protein, DNA absent. Its clone listing holds around 450,000 distinct CDR3 sequences. Germline CDR1 SNHLY, CDR2 FYNNEI. The CDR3 is 14 residues long. The gene calls are TRBV2 and TRBJ1-4; TCRdb names TRBD1, which stays unverified in the absence of DNA. The sequence came from a human donor with ulcerative colitis or Crohn's disease, or a healthy co-twin of an affected twin (not recorded which). Material: blood. CDR3 amino acids: CASSGQEGGEKLFF. Filled out from reference TRBV2 and TRBJ1-4, the complete variable domain reads EPEVTQTPSHQVTQMGQEVILRCVPISNHLYFYWYRQILGQKVEFLVSFYNNEISEKSEIFDDQFSVERPDGSNFTLKIRSTKLEDSAMYFCASSGQEGGEKLFFGSGTQLSVL.